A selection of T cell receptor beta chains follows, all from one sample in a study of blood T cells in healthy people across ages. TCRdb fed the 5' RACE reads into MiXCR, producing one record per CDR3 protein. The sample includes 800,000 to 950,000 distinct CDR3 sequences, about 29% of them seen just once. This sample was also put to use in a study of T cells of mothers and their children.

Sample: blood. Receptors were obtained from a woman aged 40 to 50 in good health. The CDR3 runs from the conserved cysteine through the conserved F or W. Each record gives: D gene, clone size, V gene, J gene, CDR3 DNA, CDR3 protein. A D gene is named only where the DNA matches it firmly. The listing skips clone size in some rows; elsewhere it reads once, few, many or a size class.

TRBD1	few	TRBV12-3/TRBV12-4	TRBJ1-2	TGTGCCAGCCGGGACAGCAACCGGGCCAAACTAGGCTACACCTTC	CASRDSNRAKLGYTF
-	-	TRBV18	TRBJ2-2	TGTGCCAGCTCACCAACCGCGGGGCCGGACGGGGAGCTGTTTTTT	CASSPTAGPDGELFF
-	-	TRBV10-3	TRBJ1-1	TGTGCCATCAGCCAAAGGGTTGAGGGTGAAGCTTTCTTT	CAISQRVEGEAFF
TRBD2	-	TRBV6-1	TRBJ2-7	TGTGCCAGCTCCCGGTTAGGCACTAGCGGTTACGAGCAGTACTTC	CASSRLGTSGYEQYF
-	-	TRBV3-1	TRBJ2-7	TGTGCCAGCACCTCGGGACGGGTATACGAGCAGTACTTC	CASTSGRVYEQYF
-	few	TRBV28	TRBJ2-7	TGTGCCAGCAGCCGACAAGTGGACGAGCAGTACTTC	CASSRQVDEQYF
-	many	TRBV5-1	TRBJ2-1	TGCGCCAGCAGTTTAGAGCGTCCCAAGCAGTTCTTC	CASSLERPKQFF
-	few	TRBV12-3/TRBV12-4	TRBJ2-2	TGTGCCACCCAACGCAGGGGGAGGACCACCGGGGAGCTGTTTTTT	CATQRRGRTTGELFF
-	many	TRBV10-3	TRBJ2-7	TGTGCCATCAGTGACGGGACGGACGCTGGCGAGCAGTACTTC	CAISDGTDAGEQYF
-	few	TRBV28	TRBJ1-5	TGTGCCAGCAGTTTGACGAAGGGAGCGGGCAATCAGCCCCAGCATTTT	CASSLTKGAGNQPQHF
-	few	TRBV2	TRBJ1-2	TGTGCCAGCAGTGAAGCTGATCGGACGGTCTATGGCTGCACCTTC	CASSEADRTVYGCTF
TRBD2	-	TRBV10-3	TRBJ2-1	TGTGCCATCAGGTCTAGCGGGGCCTACAATGAGCAGTTCTTC	CAIRSSGAYNEQFF
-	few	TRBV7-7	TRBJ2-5	TGTGCTAGCAGCATATCCGGGCTAAGAGAGACCCAGTACTTC	CASSISGLRETQYF
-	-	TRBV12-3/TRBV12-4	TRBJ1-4	TGTGCCAGCAGTCCAGGCGGGGACACCAATGAAAAACTGTTTTTT	CASSPGGDTNEKLFF
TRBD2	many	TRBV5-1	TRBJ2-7	TGCGCCAGCAGTAACCGGGGGGGCTCCAACGAGCAGTACTTC	CASSNRGGSNEQYF
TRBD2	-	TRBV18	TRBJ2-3	TGTGCCAGCTCTGGGACTAGCGGACCAGATACGCAGTATTTT	CASSGTSGPDTQYF
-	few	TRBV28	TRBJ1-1	TGTGCCAGCAGTTTATACAATCGGGCTTTCTTT	CASSLYNRAFF
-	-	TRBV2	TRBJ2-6	TGTGCCGGAAGCCGACAGTTTGGGGCCAACGTCCTGACTTTC	CAGSRQFGANVLTF
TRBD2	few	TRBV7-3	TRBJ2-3	TGTGCCAGCAGCTCCGGACTAGCTGCAGATACGCAGTATTTT	CASSSGLAADTQYF
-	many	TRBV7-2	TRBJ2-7	TGTGCCAGCAGCTTTACCTCCGGGACTCCTTACGAGCAGTACTTC	CASSFTSGTPYEQYF
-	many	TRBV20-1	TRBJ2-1	TGCAGTGCTCCCTCCGGCAATGAGCAGTTCTTC	CSAPSGNEQFF
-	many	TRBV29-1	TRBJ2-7	TGCAGCGCATCCGGGACTTACGAGCAGTACTTC	CSASGTYEQYF
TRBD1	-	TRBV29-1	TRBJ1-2	TGCAGCGTTTCGGACAGGGAACGAGGCTATGGCTACACCTTC	CSVSDRERGYGYTF
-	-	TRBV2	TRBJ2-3	TGTGCCAGCAAAATAACGGGAACAGGGCGAGGAGATACGCAGTATTTT	CASKITGTGRGDTQYF